This TCR beta chain stems from a study of neoadjuvant nivolumab and ipilimumab in lung cancer. Produced via immunoSEQ multiplex PCR; TCRdb's table is partial and in-frame only. The table lists some 13,000 clones, approximately 71% of them singletons, with almost 25% in the top ten. Trimming cost V 2 bases and J 0 bases, with 22 bases left between them. The length of the CDR3 is 19 residues. Germline CDR1 and CDR2: SGHTA and FQGNSA. The source material was peripheral blood, sampled after neoadjuvant nivolumab, alone or with ipilimumab, at or shortly before surgery. The chain joins TRBV7-2 to TRBJ1-2, with D tentatively TRBD1 (5 bases). The TCR sequence derives from an adult with non-small cell lung cancer. The CDR3 reads CASSLYPRDSYTTNYGYTF. The CDR3 nucleotides are TGTGCCAGCAGCTTATACCCCCGAGACAGCTACACTACTAACTATGGCTACACCTTC.